This record covers a single TCR beta chain. The data derive from a study of blood T cell repertoires in COVID-19. Germline-derived CDR1 and CDR2 are SGHTA and FQGNSA. This CDR3 spans 14 amino acids. V lost 5 bases, J lost 6 bases, and 13 bases lay in between. Assay used: immunoSEQ multiplex PCR; TCRdb lists only in-frame clones, some missing. The table lists 110,000 to 150,000 clones, about four fifths of them singletons. The rearrangement joins TRBV7-2 to TRBJ1-4; weak D call: TRBD1 (5 bases). The origin of this receptor is a woman older than 75 in a cohort sampled during active or convalescent COVID-19. Specimen: peripheral blood. CDR3 sequence reads: CASSLGGADEKLFF. The CDR3 region has the DNA TGTGCCAGCAGCCTCGGCGGGGCCGATGAAAAACTGTTTTTT.